This is a list of T cell receptor beta chains from one sample in a study of Ad26.COV2.S vaccination and SARS-CoV-2 variants. TCRdb keeps only in-frame clones here, not all; method: immunoSEQ multiplex PCR. Of 300,000 to 350,000 clones listed, 88% are singletons. The sample was peripheral blood, taken in a trial of Ad26.COV2.S vaccine versus placebo. The origin of the receptors is a person between 18 and 65 years old who received the Ad26.COV2.S COVID-19 vaccine or a placebo. The CDR3 runs from the conserved cysteine through the conserved F or W. The order of the fields is CDR3 protein, J gene, V gene.

CDR3: CASSFSAGEGNEQFF; J: TRBJ2-1; V: TRBV5-1
CDR3: CASRLPGLASNEQFF; J: TRBJ2-1; V: TRBV7-2
CDR3: CASSPGTGDFGGELFF; J: TRBJ2-2; V: TRBV19
CDR3: CAWRDQRERSSYEQYF; J: TRBJ2-7; V: TRBV30
CDR3: CASSLFPENQPQHF; J: TRBJ1-5; V: TRBV27
CDR3: CATSDFNSQQFF; J: TRBJ2-1; V: TRBV24-1
CDR3: CASSGSGGDTDTQYF; J: TRBJ2-3; V: TRBV6-4
CDR3: CASSYFPGKGDIQYF; J: TRBJ2-4; V: TRBV6-6
CDR3: CASSLVTGPYEQYF; J: TRBJ2-7; V: TRBV7-6
CDR3: CASSSPGQGNYGYTF; J: TRBJ1-2; V: TRBV7-2
CDR3: CASSSSSGKETQYF; J: TRBJ2-5; V: TRBV11-1
CDR3: CASTDLVGVTGANVLTF; J: TRBJ2-6; V: TRBV19
CDR3: CASSVTADQPQHF; J: TRBJ1-5; V: TRBV9
CDR3: CASSRGLAIFFWETQYF; J: TRBJ2-5; V: TRBV7-8
CDR3: CASHRGPGYGYTF; J: TRBJ1-2; V: TRBV2
CDR3: CASSLDTGGFGQPQHF; J: TRBJ1-5; V: TRBV7-8
CDR3: CSARVVNTIYF; J: TRBJ1-3; V: TRBV20-1
CDR3: CASSRALGGHNSPLHF; J: TRBJ1-6; V: TRBV5-8
CDR3: CASSLRETQYF; J: TRBJ2-5; V: TRBV5-1
CDR3: CASSDRGGHEQFF; J: TRBJ2-1; V: TRBV2
CDR3: CASRDSGNPQETQYF; J: TRBJ2-5; V: TRBV6-6
CDR3: CASSQDWDRKTYGYTF; J: TRBJ1-2; V: TRBV4-3
CDR3: CAWSDGTYEQYF; J: TRBJ2-7; V: TRBV30
CDR3: CASSRPGQTNSPLHF; J: TRBJ1-6; V: TRBV2
CDR3: CASKPSDYGYTF; J: TRBJ1-2; V: TRBV6-6
CDR3: CASSDPAGYTF; J: TRBJ1-2; V: TRBV28
CDR3: CASSYSGTANEKLFF; J: TRBJ1-4; V: TRBV6-5
CDR3: CASSPGQGRLNGYTF; J: TRBJ1-2; V: TRBV18
CDR3: CASSQEGVGGNTEAFF; J: TRBJ1-1; V: TRBV4-1
CDR3: CASTSLPFGAQGNTEAFF; J: TRBJ1-1; V: TRBV7-9
CDR3: CAISESGDGELFF; J: TRBJ2-2; V: TRBV10-3
CDR3: CASRPPGTGTYEQYF; J: TRBJ2-7; V: TRBV28
CDR3: CASSEGHRTDTQYF; J: TRBJ2-3; V: TRBV6-1
CDR3: CARSHRRQGHYEQYF; J: TRBJ2-7; V: TRBV5-3
CDR3: CASSSRQGLHGNTIYF; J: TRBJ1-3; V: TRBV11-2